This T cell receptor (beta chain) was identified in a study of cytomegalovirus exposure and HLA in healthy donors. PCR primers comprised 60 Vbeta and 13 Jbeta primers. The repertoire was sequenced with immunoSEQ multiplex PCR; TCRdb's copy has only in-frame clones and lacks some. There are roughly 120,000 clones in the sample; 75% to 85% occur only once, and approximately 4% lies in the top ten. Looked up from germline, CDR1 is LNHDA and CDR2 is SQIVND (reference sequence). CDR3 length: 18 residues. The V gene end was trimmed by 4 bases and the J gene end by 7 bases; junction bases not matched to a gene: 15.

The source material was PBMCs. The sequence was obtained from a man aged 25-45 years in good health and CMV-seropositive. The chain combines TRBV19 with TRBJ1-6, with 8 bases identical to TRBD1. CDR3 sequence (DNA): TGTGCCAGTAGTACACACACTCAGGGGGCAGGTCGAAATTCACCCCTCCACTTT. Translation gives CASSTHTQGAGRNSPLHF.